This T cell receptor beta chain was sequenced during a study of neurological immune-mediated disorders. Many counts were recorded for this clonotype. What it recognizes is unknown. TCRdb recomputed calls from the 5' RACE reads with MiXCR, one row per CDR3 protein. Found here are around 51,000 distinct CDR3 sequences, roughly an eighth of them singletons; the top ten hold 7% to 10%. Noted time point: longitudinal time-point 3. Findings and caveats of the study: Private repertoires in all groups were suggested by the finding that expanded clones across subjects shared no CDR3 amino acid sequences.

The length of the CDR3 is 12 residues. V was pared by 5 bases and J by 3 bases, with 10 bases between. Germline V gives CDR1 DFQATT, CDR2 SNEGSKA (reference sequence). This chain joins TRBV20-1 and TRBJ1-2; D remains ambiguous. This clonotype originated in a male donor with HTLV-1-associated myelopathy (HAM/TSP). Source material: PBMCs. The CDR3 is CSASPGYYGYTF. The DNA for the CDR3 is TGCAGTGCTTCGCCGGGATACTATGGCTACACCTTC.